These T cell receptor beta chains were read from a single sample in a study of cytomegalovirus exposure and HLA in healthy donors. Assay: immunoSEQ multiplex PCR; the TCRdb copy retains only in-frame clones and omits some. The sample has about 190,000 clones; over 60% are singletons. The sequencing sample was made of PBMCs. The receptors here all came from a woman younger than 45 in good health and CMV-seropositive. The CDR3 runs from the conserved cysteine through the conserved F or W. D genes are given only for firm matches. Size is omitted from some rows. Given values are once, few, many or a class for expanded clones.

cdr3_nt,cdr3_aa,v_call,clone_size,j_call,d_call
TGTGCCAGCACCTATACGGTGGCGACTAGCGGGAAAAATGAGCAGTTCTTC,CASTYTVATSGKNEQFF,TRBV7-2,few,TRBJ2-1,TRBD2
TGTGCCAGTAGTATAGGCGGGGTGAGCAATCAGCCCCAGCATTTT,CASSIGGVSNQPQHF,TRBV19,-,TRBJ1-5,-
TGTGCCAGCAGCTTTGATACAGGGGGCTTTGGCGAGCAGTACTTC,CASSFDTGGFGEQYF,TRBV5-6,-,TRBJ2-7,TRBD1
TGTGCCAGCAGCGGGGACAGGGGGCGCTTCTTAGATACGCAGTATTTT,CASSGDRGRFLDTQYF,TRBV5-6,-,TRBJ2-3,TRBD1
TGTGCCATCAGTGAGGGGGAGGGAGGCTATGGCTACACCTTC,CAISEGEGGYGYTF,TRBV10-3,-,TRBJ1-2,-
TGTGCCAGCAGCTTAAACGCAGGGAAGAACACTGAAGCTTTCTTT,CASSLNAGKNTEAFF,TRBV7-3,-,TRBJ1-1,-
TGCGCCAGCAGCCAAGATCGTGAGCGGCCCCAGCATTTT,CASSQDRERPQHF,TRBV4-3,-,TRBJ1-5,-
TGTGCCAGCAGTGACCTTCTAGAGACCCAGTACTTC,CASSDLLETQYF,TRBV25-1,-,TRBJ2-5,-
TGTGCCAGCAGCTTTGGGACTAGCGGGGGGCGACTTAGCACAGATACGCAGTATTTT,CASSFGTSGGRLSTDTQYF,TRBV7-2,-,TRBJ2-3,TRBD2
TGCAGCGCAAACCGGGACAGGAATTCACCCCTCCACTTT,CSANRDRNSPLHF,TRBV29-1,-,TRBJ1-6,TRBD1
TGTGCCAGCAGTTACGGGACCGGGACTAGTCTTAGGAAGTTCTTC,CASSYGTGTSLRKFF,TRBV6-6,-,TRBJ2-1,TRBD2
TGTGCTAGCGCCCTTAGGGGGACAGGGTTTTTGGAGACCCAGTACTTC,CASALRGTGFLETQYF,TRBV7-7,-,TRBJ2-5,TRBD1
TGTGCCAGCAGTTCCAGACAGGGTACCTACGAGCAGTACTTC,CASSSRQGTYEQYF,TRBV28,-,TRBJ2-7,TRBD1